The source of this TCR beta chain is a study of shared clonotypes between healthy human individuals. A deep-level run was used for the assay. The assay was immunoSEQ multiplex PCR, and TCRdb's table has in-frame clones only and misses some. The sample yields 1.4 million to 1.5 million clones, roughly 96% seen once. This clonotype was sampled from a man aged 25 to 40 in good health. The sample consisted of naive CD4+ T cells sorted from blood. Subset in this sample: CD45RA+ positively selected.

CDR3 region: CASSPTPRNEKLFF. The DNA for the CDR3 is TGCGCCAGCAGCCCTACGCCTCGGAATGAAAAACTGTTTTTT. The genes are TRBV5-1 and TRBJ1-4; no clear D. This CDR3 comprises 14 residues. The germline V and J ends were trimmed by 4 bases and 5 bases, with 12 bases remaining between them. Looked up from germline, CDR1 is SGHRS and CDR2 is YFSETQ.